What follows are 32 T cell receptor beta chains derived from one specimen sequenced in a study of CD8 T cells in ankylosing spondylitis. Study-wide results and caveats: A TCR beta motif of roughly 8 highly homologous variants seemed to mark ankylosing spondylitis blood.

TCRdb re-derived calls from the 5' RACE reads in MiXCR, one entry per CDR3 protein. This sample carries about 220,000 distinct CDR3 sequences, around 20% of them seen once, and the ten largest clones take 42%. Antigen specificity for these receptors is unknown. Source material: blood, either unsorted or a sorted T cell fraction (not recorded which). The receptors here all came from a male donor with ankylosing spondylitis.

This chain links TRBV6-1 with TRBJ2-7; D possibly uses TRBD1 or TRBD2 (5 bases each). The CDR3 contains 14 residues. Germline assignment: CDR1 MNHNS and CDR2 SASEGT. V shed 5 bases and J shed 3 bases, with 14 bases lying between them. The CDR3 protein is CASSPERTYYEQYF. The CDR3 DNA sequence: TGTGCCAGCAGTCCCGAGCGGACATACTACGAGCAGTACTTC.

A remark on this clonotype: Just one base apart from a much larger clone, this may be a read error. The chain couples TRBV18 to TRBJ2-3; D is uncertain. Germline lookup yields CDR1 KGHSH and CDR2 LQKENI. CDR3 size: 14 residues. The V end was cut by 7 bases, the J end by 0 bases, with 11 bases between. The DNA of the CDR3 is TGTGCCAGCTTTTCGGTGGCTAGCACAGATACGCAGTATTTT. As protein: CASFSVASTDTQYF.

The J gene is TRBJ2-7, the V gene TRBV6-1, with D unresolved. Germline lookup yields CDR1 MNHNS and CDR2 SASEGT. V lost 2 bases and J 9 bases, leaving 14 bases between the germline ends. The CDR3 is 13 amino acids. CDR3 residues: CASSELDSRRQYF. The CDR3 DNA reads as TGTGCCAGCAGTGAACTAGACTCGCGTAGGCAGTACTTC.

The rearrangement joins TRBV5-1 to TRBJ2-5; D may correspond to TRBD1 or TRBD2 (6 bases each). The V end lost 0 bases, the J end lost 3 bases, and 12 bases lay between the germline ends. This CDR3 comprises 15 residues. Germline V gene sequence: CDR1 SGHRS, CDR2 YFSETQ. Here the CDR3 DNA reads TGCGCCAGCAGCTTGGAGGGGGGTAGCGAAGAGACCCAGTACTTC. Translating it yields CASSLEGGSEETQYF.

The chain couples TRBV27 to TRBJ2-7, with no clear D. The CDR3 is made up of 14 amino acids. The germline V and J ends were trimmed by 2 bases and 3 bases, with 11 bases remaining between them. CDR1 is MNHEY, CDR2 SMNVEV, per germline (reference sequence). The CDR3, as DNA: TGTGCCAGCAGTTTAAGTGTGGGTCTCTACGAGCAGTACTTC. It codes for CASSLSVGLYEQYF.

This clonotype was found a few times. The rearrangement uses TRBV25-1 and TRBJ2-5; TRBD2 matches at 8 bases. V dropped 3 bases and J dropped 1; count of bases not matched to a gene: 7. Germline CDR1 is MGHDK and CDR2 is SYGVNS. The CDR3 covers 16 residues. The chain's CDR3 is CASSDLWGTSQETQYF. The CDR3 DNA reads TGTGCCAGCAGTGATCTATGGGGGACTAGCCAAGAGACCCAGTACTTC.

The gene calls are TRBV6-5 and TRBJ2-2, with TRBD2 matching over 9 bases. With V trimmed by 4 bases and J by 3 bases, 9 bases remained unmatched. Germline V gene lookup returns CDR1 MNHEY and CDR2 SVGAGI. The CDR3 runs to 17 residues. Here the CDR3 DNA reads TGTGCCAGCAGTTCCGGCGGGGGGGCCTCGTACACCGGGGAGCTGTTTTTT. Translation gives CASSSGGGASYTGELFF.

The chain uses TRBV5-5 and TRBJ2-7; D unclear. The V gene lost 2 bases and the J gene lost 3 bases, with 12 bases spanning the gap. Germline V lookup: CDR1 SGHKS, CDR2 YYEKEE (reference sequence). The CDR3 extends over 14 amino acids. The CDR3 protein is CASSFGFSLYEQYF. CDR3 coding DNA: TGTGCCAGCAGCTTCGGGTTCTCCCTCTACGAGCAGTACTTC. Using reference TRBV5-5 and TRBJ2-7 for the parts outside the CDR3, the full variable domain is DAGVTQSPTHLIKTRGQQVTLRCSPISGHKSVSWYQQVLGQGPQFIFQYYEKEERGRGNFPDRFSARQFPNYSSELNVNALLLGDSALYLCASSFGFSLYEQYFGPGTRLTVT.

V and J are TRBV3-1 and TRBJ2-3; TRBD2 agrees at 9 bases. This CDR3 has 16 amino acids. V shed 4 bases and J 3 bases; nucleotides not matched to a gene: 8. Germline V gene lookup returns CDR1 LGHDT and CDR2 YNNKEL (reference sequence). The CDR3, as DNA: TGTGCCAGCAGCCCCCTGCGAGCGGGAGGAACAGATACGCAGTATTTT. As protein: CASSPLRAGGTDTQYF.

There are a few counts of this clonotype. The chain couples TRBV12-3 or TRBV12-4 to TRBJ2-1; no firm D call. V lost 4 bases and J lost 8, with 15 bases in between. The CDR3 loop spans 14 amino acids. The DNA for the CDR3 is TGTGCCAGCAGTTCCCGGGCCCCAGACCATGAGCAGTTCTTC. It yields the protein CASSSRAPDHEQFF.

This clonotype was observed a handful of times. The V call is TRBV9, the J call TRBJ1-2; TRBD1 is a possible D gene (5 bases). CDR1 is SGDLS, CDR2 YYNGEE, per germline. Trimming stripped 5 bases from V and 4 bases from J, with 18 bases between. The CDR3 has 15 amino acids. The CDR3 here is CASSRPPGLSYGYTF. The CDR3 nucleotides are TGTGCCAGCAGTCGCCCCCCAGGGCTGAGCTATGGCTACACCTTC.

This clonotype was seen many times. CDR3 sequence reads: CASRETDRVTEAFF. Written as DNA, the CDR3 is TGTGCCAGCAGAGAAACGGACAGGGTCACTGAAGCTTTCTTT. J is TRBJ1-1 and V is TRBV12-3 or TRBV12-4; 8 nucleotides match TRBD1. CDR3 length equals 14 residues. The V and J ends lost 6 bases and 4 bases, in that order; junction bases with no gene match: 7.

This clonotype was counted only a few times. This chain joins TRBV6-2 or TRBV6-3 and TRBJ2-1, with D possibly being TRBD1 (6 bases). The V end was cut by 7 bases, the J end by 1 base, with 11 bases between. Germline-derived CDR1 and CDR2 are MNHEY and SVGEGT. The CDR3 length is 14 residues. CDR3: CASTVDSSYNEQFF. DNA of the CDR3: TGTGCCAGCACCGTGGACAGTTCCTACAATGAGCAGTTCTTC.

The V call is TRBV12-3 or TRBV12-4, the J call TRBJ2-3; no reliable D call. The CDR3 has 14 residues. Between the trimmed V and J ends, which lost 4 bases and 1 base, there was a span of 9 bases. CDR3 in amino acids: CASSSEAGTDTQYF. CDR3 DNA sequence: TGTGCCAGCAGTTCCGAGGCTGGCACAGATACGCAGTATTTT.

The table lists this clonotype with a few counts. The chain employs TRBV6-2 or TRBV6-3 and TRBJ2-2, with TRBD2 matching 8 bases. The V segment lost 6 bases and the J segment 9 bases; nucleotides outside the gene matches: 6. From germline, CDR1 is MNHEY and CDR2 SVGEGT. CDR3 length: 13 residues. Here the CDR3 DNA reads TGTGCCAGCAGGACTAGCGACCTCCGGGAGCTGTTTTTT. This encodes CASRTSDLRELFF.

V usage is TRBV12-5 and J usage is TRBJ2-3; 14 bases are a match to TRBD2. Germline V lookup: CDR1 LGHNT, CDR2 FRNRAP. CDR3 length: 16 residues. V lost 1 base and J lost 4; bases outside the gene matches: 1. CDR3 region: CASGLATSGRADTQYF. CDR3 in DNA: TGTGCTAGTGGTTTGGCGACTAGCGGGAGGGCAGATACGCAGTATTTT.

Only a few counts were recorded for this clonotype. The chain carries TRBV25-1 and TRBJ2-7, with D unresolved. Germline loops: CDR1 MGHDK, CDR2 SYGVNS. The V end lost 3 bases, the J end lost 3 bases, and 21 bases lay between the germline ends. The CDR3 runs 17 residues. The CDR3 region has the DNA TGTGCCAGCAGTGATTTCCCGGAAGGTGAAGGGATCTACGAGCAGTACTTC. Protein product: CASSDFPEGEGIYEQYF.

The genes are TRBV7-9 and TRBJ2-3; perhaps D is TRBD1 or TRBD2 (5 bases each). V was shortened by 0 bases and J by 6 bases, with 7 bases between the two germline ends. CDR3 length: 13 residues. The V gene's germline CDR1 is SEHNR and CDR2 FQNEAQ (reference sequence). DNA of the CDR3: TGTGCCAGCAGCTTAGCCAGGGAGGATACGCAGTATTTT. Amino acids: CASSLAREDTQYF.

This clonotype was recorded a few times. This chain links TRBV7-8 with TRBJ2-2; 11 nucleotides line up with TRBD2. Germline V gene sequence: CDR1 SGHVS, CDR2 FQNEAQ. The CDR3 totals 14 residues. J gave up 6 bases and V 3 bases, and 0 bases lay outside the gene matches. The chain's CDR3 is CASSLTSGAGELFF. The CDR3 nucleotides are TGTGCCAGCAGCTTGACTAGCGGGGCCGGGGAGCTGTTTTTT.

The chain joins TRBV6-2 or TRBV6-3 to TRBJ1-5; the D gene is possibly TRBD1 (5 bases). Germline loops: CDR1 MNHEY, CDR2 SVGEGT. Between the trimmed V and J ends, which lost 2 bases and 0 bases, there was a span of 8 bases. The CDR3 runs to 15 residues. The CDR3 nucleotides are TGTGCCAGCAGTTACGGAGGGGATAGCAATCAGCCCCAGCATTTT. This translates into CASSYGGDSNQPQHF.

This clonotype was counted a few times. The CDR3 sequence: CASSVEGAGNTEAFF. The CDR3 DNA is TGTGCCAGCAGCGTGGAGGGGGCTGGAAACACTGAAGCTTTCTTT. The V gene is TRBV7-6, the J gene TRBJ1-1, with TRBD1 identical over 7 bases. The CDR3 extends over 15 amino acids. Germline lookup yields CDR1 SGHVS and CDR2 FNYEAQ. V shed 5 bases, J shed 2 bases, and the junction held 8 bases outside the gene matches.

This clonotype was counted a few times. For the CDR3, the DNA is TGCGCCAGCAGCCAAGTGGACAGGGGGAGCTATGGCTACACCTTC. Its protein product is CASSQVDRGSYGYTF. The V and J genes are TRBV4-1 and TRBJ1-2, with 10 bases that match TRBD1. The CDR3 spans 15 residues. Germline loops: CDR1 MGHRA, CDR2 YSYEKL. The J segment lost 4 bases and the V segment lost 1 base, leaving 3 bases of the junction unmatched.

The rearrangement uses TRBV4-3 and TRBJ2-1; no firm D call. The CDR3 length is 15 residues. Germline V lookup: CDR1 LGHNA, CDR2 YSLEER. V was trimmed by 0 bases and J by 2 bases, leaving 8 bases between them. This chain's CDR3 is CASSQETGPYNEQFF. In nucleotides, the CDR3 is TGCGCCAGCAGCCAAGAGACTGGCCCCTACAATGAGCAGTTCTTC.

In this sample, this clonotype turned up a few times. J is TRBJ2-1 and V is TRBV20-1, with 13 positions matching TRBD2. There are 15 residues in the CDR3. Germline lookup yields CDR1 DFQATT and CDR2 SNEGSKA (reference sequence). With V trimmed by 0 bases and J by 5 bases, 1 base remained unmatched. CDR3 region: CSARETSGGNNEQFF. Here the CDR3 DNA reads TGCAGTGCTAGAGAGACTAGCGGGGGGAACAATGAGCAGTTCTTC.

This clonotype was seen only a few times. CDR3 amino acids: CASSLALDRGFTEAFF. The DNA of the CDR3 is TGTGCCAGCAGCTTAGCCCTGGACAGGGGATTTACTGAAGCTTTCTTT. J is TRBJ1-1 and V is TRBV7-6; 9 bases agree with TRBD1. With V trimmed by 0 bases and J by 5 bases, 7 bases remained unmatched. Germline CDR1 and CDR2: SGHVS and FNYEAQ. The CDR3 is 16 residues long.

This clonotype was detected ten times or more. The rearrangement joins TRBV20-1 to TRBJ2-1; D gene ambiguous. V was pared by 0 bases and J by 0 bases, with 15 bases between. CDR1 and CDR2 (germline): DFQATT, SNEGSKA (reference sequence). The CDR3 has 17 residues. CDR3 sequence reads: CSARDLWTPSSYNEQFF. CDR3 sequence (DNA): TGCAGTGCTAGAGATTTGTGGACCCCGAGCTCCTACAATGAGCAGTTCTTC.

The gene calls are TRBV20-1 and TRBJ2-5; TRBD2 aligns across 11 bases. After removal of 1 base from V and 6 bases from J, the junction contained 4 bases not matched to a gene. Germline V gives CDR1 DFQATT, CDR2 SNEGSKA (reference sequence). The CDR3 has 14 residues. CDR3 DNA sequence: TGCAGTGCTAGAGCCCGGACTAGCGGGCAGACCCAGTACTTC. Protein product: CSARARTSGQTQYF.

This clonotype has ten or more counts. The gene calls are TRBV12-3 or TRBV12-4 and TRBJ2-1; 8 bases align to TRBD2. The CDR3 spans 15 residues. Trimming cost V 5 bases and J 3 bases; bases outside gene matches: 6. The CDR3 is CASSTAGALYNEQFF. As DNA, the CDR3 is TGTGCCAGCAGTACAGCGGGGGCCCTCTACAATGAGCAGTTCTTC.

This clonotype was detected a few times. This chain joins TRBV13 and TRBJ2-1; TRBD2 matches at 7 bases. Losses at the gene ends were 0 bases for V and 7 bases for J; bases not matched to a gene: 9. The CDR3 loop spans 16 amino acids. Germline lookup yields CDR1 PRHDT and CDR2 FYEKMQ (reference sequence). CDR3 loop: CASSLGGGRGENEQFF. Here the CDR3 DNA reads TGTGCCAGCAGCTTAGGAGGCGGCCGGGGGGAGAATGAGCAGTTCTTC. The full variable domain, in which reference TRBV13 and TRBJ2-1 provide the parts outside the CDR3, is AAGVIQSPRHLIKEKRETATLKCYPIPRHDTVYWYQQGPGQDPQFLISFYEKMQSDKGSIPDRFSAQQFSDYHSELNMSSLELGDSALYFCASSLGGGRGENEQFFGPGTRLTVL.

This clonotype was detected only a few times. The V gene is TRBV29-1, the J gene TRBJ1-5; maybe TRBD1 (5 bases). Germline V lookup: CDR1 SQVTM, CDR2 ANQGSEA. The V and J ends lost 4 bases and 0 bases respectively, with 10 bases between them. The CDR3 length is 14 residues. The CDR3 region is CSVGSGSSNQPQHF. The CDR3 bases are TGCAGCGTTGGATCAGGGAGTAGCAATCAGCCCCAGCATTTT.

Only a few counts were recorded for this clonotype. The chain uses TRBV29-1 and TRBJ1-2; perhaps TRBD1 as D (5 bases). V was cut by 0 bases and J by 6 bases, with 8 bases left in between. CDR1 is SQVTM, CDR2 ANQGSEA, per germline. CDR3 length equals 12 residues. CDR3 bases: TGCAGCGTTGAAGATCAAGGGGATGGCTACACCTTC. It codes for CSVEDQGDGYTF.

This clonotype appeared a few times. The V and J genes are TRBV19 and TRBJ2-2; D call uncertain. CDR3 size: 14 residues. Trimming pared 3 bases from V and 2 bases from J, leaving 7 bases between. In germline, CDR1 is LNHDA, CDR2 SQIVND (reference sequence). The CDR3 DNA sequence: TGTGCCAGTAGTATGATACTAAACACCGGGGAGCTGTTTTTT. Translation: CASSMILNTGELFF.